The rows below give T cell receptor beta chains drawn from one sample of a study of vaccination and CD4 T cells after COVID-19. MiXCR, run by TCRdb on the PCR reads, gives a single entry per CDR3 protein. The profile shows about 21,000 distinct CDR3 sequences, 42% of them singletons. The antigens these receptors bind are not known. The sample here was CD4+ T cells from blood, cultured in vitro, taken about 7 months after SARS-CoV-2 vaccination. Receptors originate from a human donor who had recovered from COVID-19. Each CDR3 is given with its conserved first and last residue. D genes are given only for firm matches. A row's size may be missing; if present it is once, few, many or a size class.

d_gene	j_gene	v_gene	abundance	CDR3aa	CDR3nt
.	TRBJ2-3	TRBV28	.	CASSAPISGTQYF	TGTGCCAGCAGTGCCCCGATATCCGGTACGCAGTATTTT
.	TRBJ2-5	TRBV7-9	few	CASSETTDNQETQYF	TGTGCCAGCAGCGAAACGACAGATAACCAAGAGACCCAGTACTTC
.	TRBJ1-2	TRBV7-2	few	CASSLSGSQVYGYTF	TGTGCCAGCAGCTTAAGCGGCAGCCAGGTCTATGGCTACACCTTC
TRBD1	TRBJ1-6	TRBV25-1	.	CASSDREANSPLHF	TGTGCCAGCAGCGACAGGGAAGCCAATTCACCCCTCCACTTT
TRBD2	TRBJ2-7	TRBV20-1	few	CSASPGGVSYEQYF	TGCAGTGCCTCACCGGGGGGGGTCTCCTACGAGCAGTACTTC
TRBD1	TRBJ1-2	TRBV4-1	.	CASSQVVLRTGVEDNYGYTF	TGCGCCAGCAGCCAAGTAGTTCTCCGGACAGGGGTGGAGGATAACTATGGCTACACCTTC
.	TRBJ2-1	TRBV9	.	CASSVDWYNEQFF	TGTGCCAGCAGCGTAGATTGGTACAATGAGCAGTTCTTC
TRBD1	TRBJ1-2	TRBV6-5	few	CASSSRRGQGLLAGGYTF	TGTGCCAGCAGTTCCCGAAGGGGACAGGGTCTATTGGCAGGCGGCTACACCTTC
.	TRBJ2-6	TRBV6-2/TRBV6-3	.	CASCRGGVGANVLTF	TGTGCCAGCTGCAGGGGAGGGGTTGGGGCCAACGTCCTGACTTTC
TRBD2	TRBJ2-7	TRBV4-1	.	CASSQSLAAHEQYF	TGCGCCAGCAGCCAATCACTAGCGGCCCACGAGCAGTACTTC
.	TRBJ1-1	TRBV7-9	.	CASSLEIGEAFF	TGTGCCAGCAGCTTAGAAATAGGGGAAGCTTTCTTT
.	TRBJ2-1	TRBV20-1	few	CSAISRYNEQFF	TGCAGTGCTATATCTCGATACAATGAGCAGTTCTTC
.	TRBJ1-5	TRBV19	few	CASNWKPNQPQHF	TGTGCCAGTAATTGGAAGCCCAATCAGCCCCAGCATTTT